This TCR beta chain was captured by sequencing in a study of blood T cell repertoires in COVID-19. Study information: Samples representing acute and convalescent COVID-19 were sourced from the United States, Italy and Spain. The cDNA or gDNA used as material had been derived from T cells, B-cell-depleted T cells, or PBMCs.

Per the study methods: Estimation of nucleated cell counts was performed using reference gene primer amplification. Clones were sequenced by immunoSEQ multiplex PCR, and TCRdb holds only the in-frame ones, with some missing. From that table come the V and J calls and clone size; the DNA was used to work out D and trimming. The sample holds nearly 40,000 clones, approximately 88% seen once. The CDR3 is 15 residues long. V lost 4 bases and J lost 8; bases outside the gene matches: 10. Per germline, CDR1 SGHRS and CDR2 YFSETQ. V gene TRBV5-1 combines with J gene TRBJ1-4, with 8 bases that match TRBD1. This receptor was taken from a man aged 50 to 60 with active or convalescent COVID-19. Sequenced: peripheral blood. CDR3 amino acids: CASSRRQGISEKLFF. CDR3 DNA sequence: TGCGCCAGCAGCCGAAGACAGGGGATAAGCGAAAAACTGTTTTTT. The full variable domain, completed using reference TRBV5-1 and TRBJ1-4, is KAGVTQTPRYLIKTRGQQVTLSCSPISGHRSVSWYQQTPGQGLQFLFEYFSETQRNKGNFPGRFSGRQFSNSRSEMNVSTLELGDSALYLCASSRRQGISEKLFFGSGTQLSVL.